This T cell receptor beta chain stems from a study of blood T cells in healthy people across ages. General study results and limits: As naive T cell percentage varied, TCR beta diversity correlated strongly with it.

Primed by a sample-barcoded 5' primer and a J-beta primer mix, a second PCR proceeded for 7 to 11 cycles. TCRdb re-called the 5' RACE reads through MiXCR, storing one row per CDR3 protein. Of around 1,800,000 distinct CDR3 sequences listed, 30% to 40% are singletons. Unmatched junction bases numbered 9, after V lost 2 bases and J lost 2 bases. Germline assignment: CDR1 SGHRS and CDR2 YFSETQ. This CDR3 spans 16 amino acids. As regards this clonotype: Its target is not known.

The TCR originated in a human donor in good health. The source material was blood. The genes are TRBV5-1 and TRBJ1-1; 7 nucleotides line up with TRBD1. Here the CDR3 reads CASSFTTGTENTEAFF. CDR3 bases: TGCGCCAGCAGCTTTACTACCGGGACAGAAAACACTGAAGCTTTCTTT.